A selection of T cell receptor beta chains follows, all from one sample in a study of T cell changes during pregnancy in multiple sclerosis. Clones were sequenced by immunoSEQ multiplex PCR, and TCRdb holds only the in-frame ones, with some missing. The data contain 40,000 to 55,000 clones, roughly nine tenths of them singletons. Sequences were derived from peripheral blood, sampled in the first trimester of pregnancy. These receptors originate from a female donor in good health, enrolled as a control in a pregnancy study. CDR3s include the opening cysteine and the closing phenylalanine or tryptophan. Each record gives: J gene, D gene, V gene, clone size, CDR3 DNA, CDR3 protein. A D gene is named only where the DNA matches it firmly. A clone size is listed for some rows: how often the clone was seen (once, few, many), or a class if it is expanded.

J gene: TRBJ1-1
D gene: .
V gene: TRBV7-8
clone size: .
CDR3 DNA: TGTGCCAGCAGCTTAGTCACGGGGAAGAACACTGAAGCTTTCTTT
CDR3 protein: CASSLVTGKNTEAFF

J gene: TRBJ2-7
D gene: .
V gene: TRBV6-1
clone size: .
CDR3 DNA: TGTGCCAGCAGTGAGGCCGGGACACCTTACTACGAGCAGTACTTC
CDR3 protein: CASSEAGTPYYEQYF

J gene: TRBJ2-1
D gene: TRBD2
V gene: TRBV2
clone size: once
CDR3 DNA: TGTGCCAGCAGTCTAGCGGGAGGAGAAGTCTACAATGAGCAGTTCTTC
CDR3 protein: CASSLAGGEVYNEQFF

J gene: TRBJ1-4
D gene: .
V gene: TRBV7-2
clone size: .
CDR3 DNA: TGTGCCAGCAGCGGCGGGGGCGGGCGGGAAAAACTGTTTTTT
CDR3 protein: CASSGGGGREKLFF

J gene: TRBJ2-7
D gene: TRBD2
V gene: TRBV6-5
clone size: .
CDR3 DNA: TGTGCCAGCAGCGACAGCGGGACTCCTTCCTACGAGCAGTACTTC
CDR3 protein: CASSDSGTPSYEQYF

J gene: TRBJ1-6
D gene: .
V gene: TRBV6-5
clone size: .
CDR3 DNA: TGTGCCAGCAGTTACAAACAGGGAGGGGATTCACCCCTCCACTTT
CDR3 protein: CASSYKQGGDSPLHF

J gene: TRBJ1-3
D gene: TRBD1
V gene: TRBV7-2
clone size: .
CDR3 DNA: TGTGCCAGCAGTGCCGGGACAGGGACGCCTGGAAACACCATATATTTT
CDR3 protein: CASSAGTGTPGNTIYF

J gene: TRBJ2-1
D gene: .
V gene: TRBV7-2
clone size: once
CDR3 DNA: TGTGCCAGCAGCTTAGGCGCGGGACTCGTCAATGAGCAGTTCTTC
CDR3 protein: CASSLGAGLVNEQFF

J gene: TRBJ2-1
D gene: .
V gene: TRBV6-4
clone size: few
CDR3 DNA: TGTGCCAGCAGTGAAAGTCCGGAGGGCGATGAGCAGTTCTTC
CDR3 protein: CASSESPEGDEQFF

J gene: TRBJ2-7
D gene: .
V gene: TRBV6-1
clone size: .
CDR3 DNA: TGTGCCAGCAGTGCCCGCGGGGCCCGCCCCGAGCAGTACTTC
CDR3 protein: CASSARGARPEQYF

J gene: TRBJ1-2
D gene: TRBD1
V gene: TRBV28
clone size: .
CDR3 DNA: TGTGCCAGCAGTCCCCCCCCGGACAGGGTGGATGGCTACACCTTC
CDR3 protein: CASSPPPDRVDGYTF